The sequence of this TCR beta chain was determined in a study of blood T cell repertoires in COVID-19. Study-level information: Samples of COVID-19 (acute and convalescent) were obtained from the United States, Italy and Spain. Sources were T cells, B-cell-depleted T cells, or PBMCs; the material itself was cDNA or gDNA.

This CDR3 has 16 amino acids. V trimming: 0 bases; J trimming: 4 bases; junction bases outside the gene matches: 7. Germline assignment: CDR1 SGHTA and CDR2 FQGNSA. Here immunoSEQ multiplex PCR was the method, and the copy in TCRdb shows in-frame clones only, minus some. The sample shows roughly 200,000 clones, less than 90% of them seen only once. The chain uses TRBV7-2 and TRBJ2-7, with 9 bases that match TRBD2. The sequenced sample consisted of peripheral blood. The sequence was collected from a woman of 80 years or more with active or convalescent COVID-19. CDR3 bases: TGTGCCAGCAGCTTAGCGAAAGGACTAGCGCAGTACGAGCAGTACTTC. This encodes CASSLAKGLAQYEQYF.